This TCR beta chain was observed in a study of blood T cell repertoires in COVID-19. As processed by the authors: Amplifying reference gene primers gave estimates of nucleated cell counts. Method: immunoSEQ multiplex PCR; TCRdb's copy keeps in-frame clones and lacks some. The V and J calls and clone size come from that table; D and trimming were worked out from the DNA. The repertoire holds roughly 230,000 clones, with approximately 81% as singletons. The germline CDR1 and CDR2 sequences are MNHNS and SASEGT. With V trimmed by 2 bases and J by 2 bases, 11 bases remained unmatched. The CDR3 has 19 amino acids.

Input material: peripheral blood. J is TRBJ1-6 and V is TRBV6-1, with 8 bases fitting TRBD1. The clonotype originates from a man aged 35 to 55 with acute or convalescent COVID-19. Written as DNA, the CDR3 is TGTGCCAGCAGTGAATCCCCGTACGGACAGGGTACCTATAATTCACCCCTCCACTTT. Encoded protein: CASSESPYGQGTYNSPLHF.